One T cell receptor beta chain is described in this entry. The data were obtained in a study of blood T cell repertoires in COVID-19. Across the study: The United States, Italy and Spain were the sources of the acute and convalescent COVID-19 samples. PBMCs, B-cell-depleted T cells, or T cells were the source of the cDNA or gDNA that made up the material.

CDR3 length: 13 amino acids. In germline, CDR1 is DFQATT, CDR2 SNEGSKA (reference sequence). Germline trimming cut 3 bases from V and 5 bases from J; bases unmatched to any gene: 6. In the authors' workflow: Researchers report that nucleated cell counts were estimated from reference gene primer amplification. Data came from immunoSEQ multiplex PCR; TCRdb stores just in-frame clones and leaves some out. D and trimming come from the DNA, and the V and J calls and clone size come from that table. The data show around 100,000 clones, about 91% seen once. V and J are TRBV20-1 and TRBJ2-5; the match to TRBD2 covers 7 bases. The receptor comes from a young man with acute or convalescent COVID-19. The sample taken for sequencing was peripheral blood. This chain's CDR3 is CSASREGYETQYF. CDR3 in DNA: TGCAGTGCTAGTAGGGAGGGATATGAGACCCAGTACTTC.